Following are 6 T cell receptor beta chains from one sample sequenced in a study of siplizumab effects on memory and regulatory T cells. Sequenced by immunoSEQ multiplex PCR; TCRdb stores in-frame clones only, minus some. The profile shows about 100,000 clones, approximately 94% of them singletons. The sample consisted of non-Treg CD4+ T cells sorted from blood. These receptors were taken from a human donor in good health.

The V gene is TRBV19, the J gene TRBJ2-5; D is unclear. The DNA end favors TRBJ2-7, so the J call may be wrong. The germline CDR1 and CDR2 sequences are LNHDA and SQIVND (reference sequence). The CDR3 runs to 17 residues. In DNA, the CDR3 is TGTGCCAGTAGTATTGGCGTCTCTGAGACCCGTGCCTACGAGCAGTACTTC. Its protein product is CASSIGVSETRAYEQYF.

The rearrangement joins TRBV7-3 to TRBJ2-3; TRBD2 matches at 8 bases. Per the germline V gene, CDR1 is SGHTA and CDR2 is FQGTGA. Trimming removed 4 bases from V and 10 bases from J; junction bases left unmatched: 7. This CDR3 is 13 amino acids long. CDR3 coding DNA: TGTGCCAGCAGCTCTCTTAGCGGGGAAGCGCAGTATTTT. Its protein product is CASSSLSGEAQYF.

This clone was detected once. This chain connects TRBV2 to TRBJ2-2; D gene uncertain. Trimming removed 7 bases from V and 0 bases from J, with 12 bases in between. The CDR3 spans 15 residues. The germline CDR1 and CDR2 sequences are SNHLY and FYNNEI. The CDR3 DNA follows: TGTGCCAGCATAACCGGGCCCACGAACACCGGGGAGCTGTTTTTT. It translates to CASITGPTNTGELFF.

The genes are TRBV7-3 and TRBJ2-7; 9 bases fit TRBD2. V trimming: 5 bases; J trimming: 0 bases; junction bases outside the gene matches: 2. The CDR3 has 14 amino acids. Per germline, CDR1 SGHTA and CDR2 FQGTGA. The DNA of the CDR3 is TGTGCCAGCAGCCCGACTAGCGGCTCCTACGAGCAGTACTTC. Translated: CASSPTSGSYEQYF.

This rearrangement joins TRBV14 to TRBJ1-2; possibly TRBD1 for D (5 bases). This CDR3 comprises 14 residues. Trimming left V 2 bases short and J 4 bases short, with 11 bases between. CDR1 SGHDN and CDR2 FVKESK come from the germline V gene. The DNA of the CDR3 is TGTGCCAGCAGCCAATCAGAGGGGATCTATGGCTACACCTTC. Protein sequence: CASSQSEGIYGYTF.

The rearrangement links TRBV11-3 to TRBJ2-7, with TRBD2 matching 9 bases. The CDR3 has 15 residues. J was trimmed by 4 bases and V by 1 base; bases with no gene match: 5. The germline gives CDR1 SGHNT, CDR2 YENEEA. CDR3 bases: TGTGCCAGCAGCTTAGGAGCGGGAGGCCTTTACGAGCAGTACTTC. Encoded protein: CASSLGAGGLYEQYF.